The entry below gives a single TCR beta chain sequence along with its context. Its antigen is unknown. No base quality values were provided; no much bigger clone lies one nucleotide off. The data were obtained in a study of T cell responses to AZD1222 COVID-19 vaccine (dated by TCRdb to about 2021). Context from the whole study: Because spike-specific TCR depth and breadth did not differ between the two schedules, AZD1222 recipients who got a second dose at roughly 4 weeks were pooled with those who got a second dose at roughly 12 weeks. Trial participants were enrolled by age into subgroups of 18-55, 56-69 and 70-plus years, and around 150, 28 and 57 TCR-sequenced participants, respectively, were included in these subgroups. TCR sequencing was performed for roughly 250 trial participants, of whom roughly 200 were given two doses of AZD1222 and 26 were given two doses of MenACWY control vaccine. Overall study results and their limits: A significant rise in spike-specific TCR breadth and depth was observed after two AZD1222 doses relative to day 0 and relative to MenACWY recipients. Nearly half of unique spike-specific TCRs reportedly recognized epitopes outside regions mutated in the B.1.351 and B.1.1.7 variants. The whole spike protein was spanned by vaccine-associated CD4 TCRs, and dominant responses were seen in regions 160-218 and 743-854. Because no day 14 peak-response samples were available, the repertoires could be characterized only after the peak T cell response. Conclusions about previously exposed vaccinees were limited because only six AZD1222 recipients were SARS-CoV-2 seropositive at baseline. The 56-69-year group was small, and its depth increase did not reach significance, likely because of low power. Participants were mostly white British, with more females than males. The authors suggested clonal diversity may have been underestimated.

The germline V gene supplies CDR1 MNHEY and CDR2 SVGAGI. The germline V end is reduced by 4 bases and the J end by 6 bases; junction bases left unmatched: 2. Reading from cysteine to phenylalanine, the CDR3 counts 13 amino acids. Only the CDR3 DNA is retained, 39 bases long and in frame from the first base. The time point label of this sample denotes: baseline before first vaccination. Vaccinee samples were obtained from the UK trials COV001 and COV002, which included a single-blind randomized controlled phase 2/3 trial of AZD1222 (ChAdOx1 nCoV-19) in healthy adults. For TCRbeta chain sequencing, PBMC samples from trial participants were taken at day 0 and at day 28 after the second dose. The CDR3 regions of human TCRbeta chains were analyzed by immunosequencing. For the original study's pipeline: TCRs in the repertoires were compared against a reference library of SARS-CoV-2-specific TCRs that had been generated with the MIRA antigen-specificity platform. Breadth was defined as the fraction of unique TCRs that were SARS-CoV-2-associated. Depth was defined as the fraction of total T cells that were SARS-CoV-2-associated. Using the MIRA data, each spike-specific TCR was mapped to the spike region that the TCR reacts to and placed in a CD4 or CD8 class. Log10-transformed breadth and depth values were compared by one-way ANOVA with Sidak's multiple comparisons tests. TCRdb re-hosts the immuneACCESS table, in-frame sequences only. Its copies lack some clones; in the studies checked, an unresolved V gene accounts for under half of them, and the cause for the rest is not known. V and J calls and clone size come straight from that table; D and trimming were deduced from the DNA. Counted in this sample were roughly 130,000 clones; 75% to 90% of them appeared once. Under 1.5% of the sample belongs to the ten largest clones.

The source was peripheral blood, collected on day 0 of AZD1222 vaccination. The receptor was isolated from an adult in good health. Rearrangement joined TRBV6-5 to TRBJ1-2, with 10 central nucleotides matching TRBD1. The DNA sequence is TGTGCCAGCAGTTCCGGACAGGGGGATGGCTACACCTTC. Its protein product is CASSSGQGDGYTF.